Included here is one TCR beta chain sequence, with context. What it recognizes is unknown. The PCR had 60 Vbeta and 13 Jbeta primers. Method: immunoSEQ multiplex PCR; TCRdb's copy keeps in-frame clones and lacks some. Of 95,000 to 150,000 clones detected, 6.5% to 9.5% appear once; the ten largest clones hold about 6%. The data were obtained in a study of cytomegalovirus exposure and HLA in healthy donors. Germline V gene sequence: CDR1 MNHEY, CDR2 SVGAGI. The CDR3 covers 14 residues. V was clipped by 8 bases and J by 9 bases; unmatched bases: 16. Overall study findings and caveats: High sensitivity and specificity were reportedly achieved when the classifier diagnosed cytomegalovirus status. As confirmed in vitro, a few CMV-associated chains were specific for CMV antigens. The authors judged a highly shared variant cluster likely a sequencing artifact. Later analysis demonstrated an association between a missense DCLRE1C variant and TCR beta V- and J-gene trimming.

This sequence originates from a woman between 40 and 55 years old in good health and CMV-seropositive. The genes are TRBV6-5 and TRBJ2-7; 7 nucleotides line up with TRBD1. The sample taken for sequencing was PBMCs. Here the CDR3 DNA reads TGTGCCAGCCGGCCTGGGACAGCGGTCGGGCGGCAGTACTTC. It yields the protein CASRPGTAVGRQYF.